The text below deals with one TCR beta chain. Its antigen is as yet unknown. The sample comes from a study of post-analysis software for immune sequencing data. Whole-study findings and limits: Controls showed lower frequencies than patients for roughly five TRBV segments, and TRBV5-6, TRBV5-1 and TRBV20-1 were among these.

cDNA libraries of TCR beta carried unique molecular identifiers. Each batch of about 0.95 to 11 million T cells produced 500,000 to 600,000 cDNA molecules. MiXCR was run by TCRdb on the PCR reads, yielding one entry per CDR3 protein. The table includes 600,000 to 750,000 distinct CDR3 sequences, around 64% detected once. Germline CDR1 MNHEY, CDR2 SVGEGT. This CDR3 is 14 amino acids long. V lost 6 bases and J lost 3; bases outside the gene matches: 7. The sequence was obtained from a girl between 2 and 10 years old with multiple sclerosis. Sequenced material: blood. The chain couples TRBV6-2 or TRBV6-3 to TRBJ2-7, with TRBD1 matching 8 bases. In DNA, the CDR3 is TGTGCCAGCAGGACAGGGGCCCCAAACTACGAGCAGTACTTC. Translating it yields CASRTGAPNYEQYF.